This T cell receptor (beta chain) was recovered during a study of cytomegalovirus exposure and HLA in healthy donors. PCR involved 60 Vbeta and 13 Jbeta primers. Sequencing was performed with immunoSEQ multiplex PCR; in TCRdb, only in-frame clones are kept and a portion is missing. Its listing shows more than 100,000 clones. CDR1 is SGHKS and CDR2 is YYEKEE in the germline V gene (reference sequence). The ends were cut back, 3 bases at V and 6 bases at J, with 9 bases in the middle. The CDR3 is 12 residues long. This receptor was obtained from a woman in her thirties or forties in good health and CMV-seronegative. The chain employs TRBV5-5 and TRBJ1-2, with a possible D match to TRBD1 (5 bases). Sequenced: PBMCs. This chain's CDR3 is CASSSNRNGYTF. The CDR3 region has the DNA TGTGCCAGCAGCTCCAACAGGAATGGCTACACCTTC.